What follows describes a single TCR beta chain. These data originate in a study of T cells in localized non-small cell lung cancer. Only in-frame clones appear in the TCRdb table, and some are missing; sequencing was by immunoSEQ multiplex PCR. The sample includes 50,000 to 75,000 clones, roughly 90% seen only once; the top ten take approximately 22%. This receptor was taken from a man between 40 and 70 years old with stage I squamous cell lung carcinoma. Sequences were derived from peripheral blood, sampled before any cancer treatment.

CDR3 loop: CASSQDYEGWGYTF. Here the CDR3 DNA reads TGCGCCAGCAGCCAAGATTACGAGGGTTGGGGCTACACCTTC. The chain has TRBV4-3 and TRBJ1-2; no reliable D call. Germline V gene data show CDR1 as LGHNA and CDR2 as YSLEER. The V and J ends lost 0 bases and 8 bases respectively, with 13 bases between them. CDR3 size: 14 residues.